This record concerns one TCR beta chain sequence. Other DNA variants within this sample encode the same CDR3. As originally analysed: Using reference gene primer amplification, nucleated cell counts were estimated. Sequencing used immunoSEQ multiplex PCR; TCRdb keeps in-frame clones, though not all of them. V and J calls and clone size follow that table, whereas D and trimming were derived from the DNA. The data show about 91,000 clones, roughly nine tenths seen once. The sample belongs to a study of blood T cell repertoires in COVID-19. Study information: Samples taken during acute and convalescent COVID-19 were collected in the United States, Italy and Spain. T cells, B-cell-depleted T cells, or PBMCs provided the cDNA or gDNA that served as material.

In germline, CDR1 is SGHRS, CDR2 YFSETQ. The CDR3 loop spans 14 amino acids. The material sequenced was peripheral blood. The V and J genes are TRBV5-1 and TRBJ2-7, with D unclear. This sequence originates from a man in his 70s with acute or convalescent COVID-19. The CDR3, as DNA: TGTGCCAGCAGCTTGTCGGCCGACACCTACGAGCAGTACGTC. Amino acid sequence: CASSLSADTYEQYV.